This T cell receptor beta chain emerged from a study of glioma-infiltrating T cells after dendritic cell vaccination. About the research overall: Patients received autologous tumor lysate-pulsed dendritic cell vaccination between about 2002 and 2013. Study-level results: Survival was not directly related to TCR clonality in these patients. Only a small number of patients had complete blood and tumor samples.

The primer mix had 60 V beta and 13 J beta primers. Sequencing used immunoSEQ multiplex PCR; TCRdb keeps in-frame clones, though not all of them. This table has over 75,000 clones, around four fifths appearing once. The CDR3 length is 14 residues. Deletions cut 7 bases from V and 3 bases from J, with 16 bases between. Germline values: CDR1 SNHLY, CDR2 FYNNEI. This clone was found once. Its antigen remains unknown. Time point specified: after dendritic cell vaccination, including at tumor progression/relapse. The rearrangement links TRBV2 to TRBJ2-7, with a possible D match to TRBD1 (5 bases). The source material was blood, sampled after dendritic cell vaccination. The sequence was obtained from a human donor with glioblastoma. CDR3 sequence (DNA): TGTGCCAGCACTCTACAATACAGGATCTACGAGCAGTACTTC. Residues: CASTLQYRIYEQYF.